The rows below give T cell receptor beta chains drawn from one sample of a study of cytomegalovirus exposure and HLA in healthy donors. Only in-frame clones appear in the TCRdb table, and some are missing; sequencing was by immunoSEQ multiplex PCR. Found here are under 90,000 clones, about 90% of them singletons; the top ten hold less than 2.5%. The sample taken for sequencing was PBMCs. The receptors come from a young man in good health and CMV-seronegative. Each CDR3 is given with its conserved first and last residue. A D gene is named only where the DNA matches it firmly. For some rows the clone size is stated as once, few or many, or as a class when expanded; others skip it.

>TRBJ2-2|16|.|TRBD1|TRBV7-8
TGTGCCAGCAGCTTACGGGACAGCAGTCCTACCGGGGAGCTGTTTTTT
CASSLRDSSPTGELFF
>TRBJ2-3|16|.|.|TRBV6-6
TGTGCCAGCCGAACCCTTAGGCAGGAGGACACAGATACGCAGTATTTT
CASRTLRQEDTDTQYF
>TRBJ2-1|17|.|.|TRBV5-4
TGTGCCAGCAGGCGGTTTAGTATTCCCCTAACCTACAATGAGCAGTTCTTC
CASRRFSIPLTYNEQFF
>TRBJ1-4|13|.|TRBD1|TRBV6-1
TGTGCCACGGACAGGGGGCGCGGGGAAAAACTGTTTTTT
CATDRGRGEKLFF
>TRBJ2-7|14|.|TRBD1|TRBV6-4
TGTGCCAGCAGCGCCGGGACAGGGGTCTACGAGCAGTACTTC
CASSAGTGVYEQYF
>TRBJ1-1|12|once|.|TRBV28
TGTGCCAGCCGGGAGGGGATGGCTGAAGCTTTCTTT
CASREGMAEAFF
>TRBJ2-7|13|.|TRBD2|TRBV7-9
TGTGCCAGCAGCGCTAGCGGGAGCTACGAGCAGTACTTC
CASSASGSYEQYF
>TRBJ2-1|16|.|TRBD2|TRBV7-9
TGTGCCAGCAGGTTCGGGACTAGCATAAGACTGGGGGAGCAGTTCTTC
CASRFGTSIRLGEQFF
>TRBJ2-1|16|.|TRBD1|TRBV5-8
TGTGCCAGCAGTTCTACGGGACAGGTTTTCTACAATGAGCAGTTCTTC
CASSSTGQVFYNEQFF
>TRBJ1-5|15|once|.|TRBV21-1
TGTGCCAGCACTTCGGACAGGGCCCTTGATCAGCCCCAGCATTTT
CASTSDRALDQPQHF
>TRBJ2-1|15|once|TRBD2|TRBV27
TGTGCCAGCAGTCTTCTAGCGGGGGCTAACAATGAGCAGTTCTTC
CASSLLAGANNEQFF
>TRBJ2-7|16|few|.|TRBV28
TGTGCCAGCAGGCCACTGGACACTTCAACCCCCTACGAGCAGTACTTC
CASRPLDTSTPYEQYF
>TRBJ2-7|18|.|TRBD1|TRBV2
TGTGCCAGCAGTGAAAGGCCCCGCTACAGGGGACCTACCTACGAGCAGTACTTC
CASSERPRYRGPTYEQYF
>TRBJ2-7|13|.|.|TRBV4-3
TGCGCCAGCAGCCAAGTCCCTTACTACGAGCAGTACTTC
CASSQVPYYEQYF
>TRBJ1-1|16|.|TRBD1|TRBV5-1
TGCGCCAGCAGCTTGGGGACCGGGACAGGGAACACTGAAGCTTTCTTT
CASSLGTGTGNTEAFF
>TRBJ2-2|17|.|TRBD1|TRBV28
TGTGCCAGCAGTCCTGCGGGACAGGGACACTCCACCGGGGAGCTGTTTTTT
CASSPAGQGHSTGELFF
>TRBJ2-5|13|.|.|TRBV10-3
TGTGCCATCAGCTTTGGACAAGAAGAGACCCAGTACTTC
CAISFGQEETQYF
>TRBJ2-1|13|few|.|TRBV15
TGTGCCACCAGCAGAGATCGGGGTAATGAGCAGTTCTTC
CATSRDRGNEQFF
>TRBJ2-7|15|.|.|TRBV19
TGTGCCAGTTCTCGTGAAGGGACACCCAACTACGAGCAGTACTTC
CASSREGTPNYEQYF
>TRBJ2-7|14|.|TRBD1|TRBV2
TGTGCCAGCAGTGACTCCGGGACAGGCTACGAGCAGTACTTC
CASSDSGTGYEQYF
>TRBJ2-7|13|.|.|TRBV4-3
TGCGCCAGCAGCCAAGATGAGATTGGCGAGCAGTACTTC
CASSQDEIGEQYF
>TRBJ1-1|14|.|TRBD1|TRBV2
TGTGCCAGCAGCCGGACAGGGCCGAAAACTGAAGCTTTCTTT
CASSRTGPKTEAFF
>TRBJ1-1|14|few|.|TRBV7-6
TGTGCCAGCAGCCAGCCCCGGCGGGGGGCGGAAGCTTTCTTT
CASSQPRRGAEAFF
>TRBJ2-1|14|.|.|TRBV29-1
TGCAGCGTTGTCCGACAGTCGTCTGCTAATGAGCAGTTCTTC
CSVVRQSSANEQFF
>TRBJ2-7|13|few|TRBD1|TRBV11-2
TGTGCCAGCAGCTTCGGACAGGGTCGAGAGCAGTACTTC
CASSFGQGREQYF
>TRBJ2-3|12|once|.|TRBV7-2
TGTGCCAGCAGCCCCCGTGCAGATACGCAGTATTTT
CASSPRADTQYF
>TRBJ2-1|15|.|.|TRBV25-1
TGTGCCAGCAGTGAGAGGCAAGGGAGCTACAATGAGCAGTTCTTC
CASSERQGSYNEQFF
>TRBJ2-1|13|.|.|TRBV6-6
TGTGCCAGCAGCCGTACTTACTACAATGAGCAGTTCTTC
CASSRTYYNEQFF
>TRBJ2-3|16|.|TRBD2|TRBV4-2
TGTGCCAGCAGCCAAGTAGGCACTAGCGTAGTCGATACGCAGTATTTT
CASSQVGTSVVDTQYF
>TRBJ1-2|15|.|.|TRBV5-1
TGCGCCAGCAGCTGGGCCCTACAGGGTCCCTATGGCTACACCTTC
CASSWALQGPYGYTF
>TRBJ1-5|16|once|TRBD1|TRBV7-2
TGTGCCAGCAGCTTAAGCCTGACAGGGGGCGGTCAGCCCCAGCATTTT
CASSLSLTGGGQPQHF
>TRBJ2-2|14|few|TRBD1|TRBV6-1
TGTGCCAGCTACACAGGGGTGAACACCGGGGAGCTGTTTTTT
CASYTGVNTGELFF
>TRBJ2-7|12|.|.|TRBV28
TGTGCCAGCAGTTTTCGCTCTACCGAGCAGTACTTC
CASSFRSTEQYF
>TRBJ1-2|19|.|.|TRBV18
TGTGCCAGCTCACTCAAGGCTGGGATTTCGGCAGGGGTCGTCTATGGCTACACCTTC
CASSLKAGISAGVVYGYTF
>TRBJ2-1|15|.|TRBD2|TRBV9
TGTGCCAGCAGCGTAATAGCGGGAGGGTACAATGAGCAGTTCTTC
CASSVIAGGYNEQFF
>TRBJ2-1|17|.|TRBD2|TRBV28
TGTGCCAGCAGTAACCCTCAAACTAGCGGGCCTTACAATGAGCAGTTCTTC
CASSNPQTSGPYNEQFF
>TRBJ1-5|13|.|TRBD1|TRBV5-1
TGCGCCAGCAGCCGGGACAGTAATCAGCCCCAGCATTTT
CASSRDSNQPQHF
>TRBJ2-1|15|.|TRBD2|TRBV30
TGTGCCTGGGATCTAGCGGGTAGCTCCTACAATGAGCAGTTCTTC
CAWDLAGSSYNEQFF
>TRBJ1-1|14|.|.|TRBV5-5
TGTGCCAGCAGCCTGAGCTCCTTGAACACTGAAGCTTTCTTT
CASSLSSLNTEAFF
>TRBJ1-3|15|.|.|TRBV9
TGTGCCAGCAGCGTAGGCAGCGTCTCTGGAAACACCATATATTTT
CASSVGSVSGNTIYF
>TRBJ2-2|15|.|.|TRBV7-6
TGTGCCAGCAGCCGTTCATGGGTAGCAACCGGGGAGCTGTTTTTT
CASSRSWVATGELFF
>TRBJ2-7|15|.|TRBD2|TRBV11-1
TGTGCCAGCAGCCGACTAGCGCGGGAAGACTACGAGCAGTACTTC
CASSRLAREDYEQYF
>TRBJ2-3|14|.|.|TRBV11-3
TGTGCCAGCAGCTTAGCGGGAGTGACAGATACGCAGTATTTT
CASSLAGVTDTQYF
>TRBJ1-5|14|.|.|TRBV7-5
TGTGCCAGAAGCTTAGAAGGGAGCCATCAGCCCCAGCATTTT
CARSLEGSHQPQHF
>TRBJ1-2|15|few|TRBD1|TRBV7-9
TGTGCCAGCAGCCCGGGACAGGGAATGGACTATGGCTACACCTTC
CASSPGQGMDYGYTF
>TRBJ1-1|11|few|.|TRBV20-1
TGCAGTGCTAGAGGTTCGACTGAAGCTTTCTTT
CSARGSTEAFF
>TRBJ2-3|17|.|TRBD2|TRBV29-1
TGCAGCGTTGAAGTTCCCTGGGGGGGACGGAGCACAGATACGCAGTATTTT
CSVEVPWGGRSTDTQYF
>TRBJ2-1|16|.|.|TRBV28
TGTGCCAGCAGTAAACCGGGGAGCAGCTCCTACAATGAGCAGTTCTTC
CASSKPGSSSYNEQFF
>TRBJ2-1|15|.|.|TRBV6-5
TGTGCCAGCAGTTACGGGGGCGGGAGATACAATGAGCAGTTCTTC
CASSYGGGRYNEQFF
>TRBJ2-1|18|.|TRBD2|TRBV6-4
TGTGCCAGCAGTGACTCGAGCGTAGGCGGGAGGGCCATGGATGAGCAGTTCTTC
CASSDSSVGGRAMDEQFF
>TRBJ1-3|20|.|TRBD1|TRBV11-3
TGTGCCAGCAGCAGTGGGACAGTTGCCCCGGGACTCCACTCTGGAAACACCATATATTTT
CASSSGTVAPGLHSGNTIYF
>TRBJ2-3|13|.|.|TRBV7-3
TGTGCCAGCAGCGCCGGAGCTCTAGATACGCAGTATTTT
CASSAGALDTQYF
>TRBJ2-1|16|once|TRBD2|TRBV19
TGTGCCAGTAGTATAGCTTTGGCGGGAGGGAACAATGAGCAGTTCTTC
CASSIALAGGNNEQFF
>TRBJ2-7|15|.|TRBD1|TRBV7-9
TGTGCCAGCAGCCTTCGGGACAGGGGGACCTACGAGCAGTACTTC
CASSLRDRGTYEQYF
>TRBJ2-7|12|.|.|TRBV30
TGTGCCTGGAAGCCCCTCTTGGGCGAGCAGTACTTC
CAWKPLLGEQYF
>TRBJ1-2|14|.|.|TRBV19
TGTGCCAGCGGTGGGAGCCGTTCGGGCTATGGCTACACCTTC
CASGGSRSGYGYTF
>TRBJ1-5|19|.|.|TRBV28
TGTGCCAGCAGTTTCCCGCCATTTGGCAGGGCAGAAAGCAATCAGCCCCAGCATTTT
CASSFPPFGRAESNQPQHF